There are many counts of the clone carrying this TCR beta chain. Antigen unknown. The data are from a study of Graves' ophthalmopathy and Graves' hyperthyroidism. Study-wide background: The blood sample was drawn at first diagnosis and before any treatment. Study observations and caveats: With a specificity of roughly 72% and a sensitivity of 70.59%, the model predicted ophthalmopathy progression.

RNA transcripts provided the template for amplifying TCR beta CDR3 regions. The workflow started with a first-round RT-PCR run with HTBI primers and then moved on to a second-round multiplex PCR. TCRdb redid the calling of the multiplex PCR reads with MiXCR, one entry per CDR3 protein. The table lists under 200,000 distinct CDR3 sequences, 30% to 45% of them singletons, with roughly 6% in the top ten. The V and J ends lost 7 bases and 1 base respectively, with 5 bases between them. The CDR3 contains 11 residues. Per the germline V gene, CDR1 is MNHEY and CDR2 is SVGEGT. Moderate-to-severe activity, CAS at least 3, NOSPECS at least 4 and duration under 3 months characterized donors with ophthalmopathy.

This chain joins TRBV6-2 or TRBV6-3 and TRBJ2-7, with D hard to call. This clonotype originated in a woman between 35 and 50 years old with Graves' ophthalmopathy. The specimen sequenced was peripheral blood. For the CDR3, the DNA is TGTGCCAGCACCCAGTCCTACGAGCAGTACTTC. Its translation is CASTQSYEQYF.